This is a list of T cell receptor beta chains from one sample in a study of shared clonotypes between healthy human individuals. Libraries were prepared by immunoSEQ multiplex PCR; TCRdb keeps only in-frame clonotypes and omits some of them. The sample has roughly 1,500,000 clones; 95% to 99% are singletons. Specimen: naive CD4+ T cells sorted from blood. These receptor sequences come from a man aged 25-45 years in good health. CDR3s include the opening cysteine and the closing phenylalanine or tryptophan. Each record gives: V gene, clone size, D gene, J gene, CDR3 protein, CDR3 DNA. A D gene is named only where the DNA matches it firmly. Expanded clones are given a class, and other clones once, few, many or no size at all.

V: TRBV11-2; size: -; D: -; J: TRBJ2-3; CDR3: CASTSGGDTQYF; DNA: TGTGCCAGCACCTCGGGTGGCGATACGCAGTATTTT
V: TRBV6-5; size: -; D: TRBD1; J: TRBJ2-7; CDR3: CASSRQGWSEQYF; DNA: TGTGCCAGCAGTCGACAGGGGTGGAGCGAGCAGTACTTC
V: TRBV19; size: -; D: -; J: TRBJ2-2; CDR3: CASHTGRAGELFF; DNA: TGTGCCAGCCATACGGGGCGGGCCGGGGAGCTGTTTTTT
V: TRBV5-1; size: once; D: -; J: TRBJ2-2; CDR3: CASSADRKGGELFF; DNA: TGCGCCAGCAGCGCGGACAGAAAGGGTGGGGAGCTGTTTTTT
V: TRBV28; size: -; D: -; J: TRBJ1-1; CDR3: CASSFDAKAFF; DNA: TGTGCCAGCAGTTTTGACGCGAAAGCTTTCTTT
V: TRBV6-5; size: -; D: TRBD2; J: TRBJ2-1; CDR3: CASSILAGDSGRFF; DNA: TGTGCCAGCAGCATCCTAGCGGGTGACTCCGGTAGGTTCTTC
V: TRBV15; size: -; D: TRBD1; J: TRBJ2-2; CDR3: CATSRDRNRGRSGELFF; DNA: TGTGCCACCAGCAGAGATCGCAACAGGGGGCGCAGCGGGGAGCTGTTTTTT
V: TRBV7-2; size: few; D: -; J: TRBJ1-4; CDR3: CASAVPRGRQEKLFF; DNA: TGTGCCAGCGCAGTCCCGCGGGGGCGGCAGGAAAAACTGTTTTTT
V: TRBV10-3; size: -; D: -; J: TRBJ2-1; CDR3: CAISEVGGSNEQFF; DNA: TGTGCCATCAGTGAGGTCGGGGGATCCAATGAGCAGTTCTTC
V: TRBV7-9; size: -; D: -; J: TRBJ1-4; CDR3: CASSYRATGEKLFF; DNA: TGTGCCAGCAGCTACCGGGCTACAGGAGAAAAACTGTTTTTT
V: TRBV5-1; size: -; D: -; J: TRBJ2-7; CDR3: CASSLAGGLVFEQYF; DNA: TGCGCCAGCAGCCTCGCAGGGGGGCTCGTCTTCGAGCAGTACTTC
V: TRBV18; size: -; D: TRBD2; J: TRBJ2-1; CDR3: CASSPLAGGPDEQFF; DNA: TGTGCCAGCTCACCCCTAGCGGGAGGGCCAGATGAGCAGTTCTTC
V: TRBV2; size: -; D: -; J: TRBJ2-7; CDR3: CASSVMGGLDEQYF; DNA: TGTGCCAGCAGTGTTATGGGGGGGCTCGACGAGCAGTACTTC
V: TRBV5-1; size: once; D: TRBD2; J: TRBJ2-1; CDR3: CASSRGTSGHSYNEQFF; DNA: TGCGCCAGCAGCCGAGGGACTAGCGGGCACTCCTACAATGAGCAGTTCTTC
V: TRBV10-3; size: -; D: -; J: TRBJ1-1; CDR3: CAVGRAIGAEAFF; DNA: TGTGCCGTCGGACGGGCTATTGGCGCTGAAGCTTTCTTT
V: TRBV7-2; size: -; D: -; J: TRBJ2-7; CDR3: CASSFLGTYEQYF; DNA: TGTGCCAGCAGCTTTTTGGGGACCTACGAGCAGTACTTC
V: TRBV28; size: -; D: -; J: TRBJ2-1; CDR3: CASNTARTEQFF; DNA: TGTGCCAGCAACACAGCACGGACTGAGCAGTTCTTC